The text below deals with one T cell receptor beta chain. Its cognate antigen is unknown. This specimen belongs to a study of CXCR3-negative and CXCR3-positive naive CD8 T cells. Each TRB cDNA library was prepared by 5' RACE (with UMI labels). One entry per CDR3 protein, without DNA, is what TCRdb gives after re-calling the 5' RACE reads. Its listing shows tens of thousands of distinct CDR3 sequences. Overall study findings and caveats: For CXCR3-positive naive cells, TRB CDR3s were more hydrophobic than those of CXCR3-negative naive cells.

The specimen sequenced was naive CXCR3+ CD8+ T cells from blood. As to subset: CD45RO-CCR7+CD27+CD95- naive CD8+ T cells expressing CXCR3 (TNR3+). This TCR was recovered from a human donor in good health. Some clones in this sample may be carry-over from other donors' samples.

The CDR3 region is CASSLSWSTVGNEQFF. This chain uses TRBV28 with TRBJ2-1; checking the TCRdb D call of TRBD1 is not possible without DNA. This CDR3 has 16 amino acids. In germline, CDR1 is MDHEN, CDR2 SYDVKM.